These T cell receptor beta chains were read from a single sample in a study of metastatic and nonmetastatic thyroid tumors. TCRdb reanalyzed the PCR reads via MiXCR. The profile shows tens of thousands of clones, 10% to 15% of them singletons. The sequenced sample consisted of blood. The receptors stem from a female donor with papillary thyroid cancer or a benign thyroid nodule (not recorded which). Some clones in this sample may be carry-over from other donors' samples. CDR3s include the opening cysteine and the closing phenylalanine or tryptophan. The D gene is left open where the match is weak. Expanded clones are given a class, and other clones once, few, many or no size at all.

v_call	d_call	clone_size	j_call	cdr3_length	cdr3_aa	cdr3_nt
TRBV20-1	.	many	TRBJ2-5	15	CSARDRSRPQETQYF	TGCAGTGCTAGAGATAGGTCGCGGCCTCAAGAGACCCAGTACTTC
TRBV19	.	many	TRBJ2-1	16	CASSIIGFRSYNEQFF	TGTGCCAGTAGTATAATCGGGTTTCGCTCCTACAATGAGCAGTTCTTC
TRBV29-1	TRBD1	many	TRBJ2-3	15	CSVSGGQGYTDTQYF	TGCAGCGTTTCAGGTGGACAGGGGTACACAGATACGCAGTATTTT
TRBV4-1	.	many	TRBJ1-2	15	CASSNQTGGSYGYTF	TGCGCCAGCAGCAACCAGACAGGAGGTAGCTATGGCTACACCTTC
TRBV4-1	.	.	TRBJ1-1	14	CASSQDAGNTEAFF	TGCGCCAGCAGCCAAGATGCCGGGAACACTGAAGCTTTCTTT
TRBV9	TRBD2	many	TRBJ2-7	18	CASSVGITAGAESYEQYF	TGTGCCAGCAGCGTAGGTATCACGGCGGGAGCTGAGTCCTACGAGCAGTACTTC
TRBV5-1	TRBD2	many	TRBJ2-2	15	CASSLSSGVTGELFF	TGCGCCAGCAGCTTATCCAGCGGGGTAACCGGGGAGCTGTTTTTT
TRBV10-3	TRBD2	many	TRBJ2-7	14	CAIRPAGGPYEQYF	TGTGCCATCAGACCCGCGGGAGGGCCCTACGAGCAGTACTTC
TRBV28	.	many	TRBJ1-2	14	CASSPALWGLGYTF	TGTGCCAGCAGTCCCGCTTTGTGGGGCCTGGGCTACACCTTC
TRBV5-1	.	.	TRBJ2-1	15	CASSLEAAMGDEQFF	TGCGCCAGCAGCTTAGAAGCGGCAATGGGCGATGAGCAGTTCTTC
TRBV6-2/TRBV6-3	TRBD1	many	TRBJ2-1	16	CASSKPSTGNYNEQFF	TGTGCCAGCAGTAAACCTTCGACAGGGAACTACAATGAGCAGTTCTTC
TRBV20-1	.	many	TRBJ2-1	14	CSARYNSGYNEQFF	TGCAGTGCTAGATATAACAGTGGGTACAATGAGCAGTTCTTC
TRBV10-1	.	many	TRBJ2-3	11	CASGFGDTQYF	TGCGCCAGCGGTTTCGGGGATACGCAGTATTTT
TRBV29-1	TRBD2	many	TRBJ2-7	15	CSVSGRPPSSYEQYF	TGCAGCGTTAGCGGGAGGCCCCCTAGCTCCTACGAGCAGTACTTC
TRBV20-1	.	medium-sized	TRBJ2-7	15	CSAREEDTYLGEQYF	TGCAGTGCTAGAGAGGAGGATACCTACCTGGGCGAGCAGTACTTC
TRBV6-1	.	few	TRBJ1-1	12	CASSRVNTEAFF	TGTGCCAGCTCTAGGGTGAACACTGAAGCTTTCTTT
TRBV11-1	TRBD2	many	TRBJ2-1	18	CASSLAHGYPGGPGEQFF	TGTGCCAGCAGCTTAGCCCACGGCTATCCGGGAGGTCCCGGTGAGCAGTTCTTC
TRBV5-1	TRBD1	.	TRBJ1-1	16	CASSLGAGGGNTEAFF	TGCGCCAGCAGCTTGGGAGCAGGGGGCGGGAACACTGAAGCTTTCTTT
TRBV5-1	.	.	TRBJ2-1	15	CASSLEGVGYNEQFF	TGCGCCAGCAGCTTGGAGGGGGTAGGCTACAATGAGCAGTTCTTC
TRBV27	.	many	TRBJ1-6	14	CASSSPDMGSPLHF	TGTGCCAGCAGCTCCCCGGACATGGGTTCACCCCTCCACTTT
TRBV9	.	many	TRBJ1-1	15	CASSVDRGTNTEAFF	TGTGCCAGCAGCGTAGATCGAGGGACGAACACTGAAGCTTTCTTT
TRBV10-3	TRBD2	many	TRBJ2-7	15	CAISESGGRAYEQYF	TGTGCCATCAGTGAGTCTGGCGGGAGGGCCTACGAGCAGTACTTC
TRBV6-2/TRBV6-3	.	many	TRBJ1-5	15	CASSYGSGGNQPQHF	TGTGCCAGCAGTTACGGGTCAGGAGGGAATCAGCCCCAGCATTTT
TRBV7-2	.	many	TRBJ2-5	16	CASSLLGDQYQETQYF	TGTGCCAGCAGCTTATTGGGGGACCAGTACCAAGAGACCCAGTACTTC
TRBV28	.	many	TRBJ1-1	11	CASSMNTEAFF	TGTGCCAGCAGCATGAACACTGAAGCTTTCTTT
TRBV5-1	.	medium-sized	TRBJ1-1	13	CASSLEVQGQAFF	TGCGCCAGCAGCTTGGAGGTTCAGGGTCAAGCTTTCTTT
TRBV6-4	.	many	TRBJ2-2	13	CASSERDTGELFF	TGTGCCAGCAGTGAGCGGGACACCGGGGAGCTGTTTTTT
TRBV27	TRBD2	many	TRBJ2-3	14	CASSLGLAGGTQYF	TGTGCCAGCAGTTTAGGTCTAGCGGGGGGTACGCAGTATTTT
TRBV20-1	.	many	TRBJ2-1	16	CSAPISPGYSYNEQFF	TGCAGTGCTCCGATTTCCCCGGGTTACTCCTACAATGAGCAGTTCTTC
TRBV7-9	TRBD1	many	TRBJ2-7	13	CASSRDSTYEQYF	TGTGCCAGCAGCAGGGACAGTACCTACGAGCAGTACTTC
TRBV10-1	.	many	TRBJ2-1	15	CATRSGTQQGNEQFF	TGCGCCACCCGATCAGGGACCCAGCAGGGCAATGAGCAGTTCTTC
TRBV7-9	TRBD2	many	TRBJ2-3	12	CLVASGKDTQYF	TGCCTCGTGGCTAGCGGGAAAGATACGCAGTATTTT
TRBV5-5	.	many	TRBJ2-1	14	CASSLLLAGDEQFF	TGTGCCAGCAGCTTGTTACTAGCCGGTGATGAGCAGTTCTTC
TRBV5-8	TRBD2	many	TRBJ2-7	15	CASSLEAGDSYEQYF	TGTGCCAGCAGCTTGGAAGCGGGAGACTCATACGAGCAGTACTTC
TRBV28	TRBD1	many	TRBJ1-2	14	CASSGQGSSYGYTF	TGTGCCAGTTCCGGACAGGGGAGTAGCTATGGCTACACCTTC
TRBV6-1	.	medium-sized	TRBJ2-7	9	CASSYEQYF	TGTGCCAGCTCCTACGAGCAGTACTTC
TRBV6-1	TRBD2	many	TRBJ2-5	13	CASNGLVEETQYF	TGTGCCAGCAACGGACTAGTAGAGGAGACCCAGTACTTC
TRBV2	.	many	TRBJ2-1	11	CASSESSEQFF	TGTGCCAGCAGTGAAAGCAGTGAGCAGTTCTTC
TRBV6-1	.	medium-sized	TRBJ2-7	15	CASRPPGLPSYEQYF	TGTGCCAGCAGGCCTCCGGGACTCCCCTCCTACGAGCAGTACTTC
TRBV27	.	many	TRBJ1-5	13	CARSWDSNQPQHF	TGTGCCAGAAGCTGGGATAGCAATCAGCCCCAGCATTTT
TRBV2	.	many	TRBJ2-3	15	CASSEGRVGTDTQYF	TGTGCCAGCAGTGAAGGAAGGGTTGGGACAGATACGCAGTATTTT
TRBV19	TRBD2	many	TRBJ2-2	16	CASSKGTSRGTGELFF	TGTGCCAGTAGTAAAGGGACTAGCAGGGGCACCGGGGAGCTGTTTTTT